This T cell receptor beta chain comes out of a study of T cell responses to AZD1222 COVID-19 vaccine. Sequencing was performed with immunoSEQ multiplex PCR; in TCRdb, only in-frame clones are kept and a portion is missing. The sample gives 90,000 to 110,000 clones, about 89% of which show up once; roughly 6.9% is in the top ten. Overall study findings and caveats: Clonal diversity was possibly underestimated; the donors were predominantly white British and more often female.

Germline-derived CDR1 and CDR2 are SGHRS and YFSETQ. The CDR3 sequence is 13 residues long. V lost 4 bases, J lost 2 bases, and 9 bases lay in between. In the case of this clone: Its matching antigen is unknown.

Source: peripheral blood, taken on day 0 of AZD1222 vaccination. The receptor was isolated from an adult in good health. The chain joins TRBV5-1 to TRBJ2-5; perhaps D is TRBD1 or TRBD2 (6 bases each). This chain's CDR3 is CASSAGQQETQYF. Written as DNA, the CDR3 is TGCGCCAGCAGCGCGGGACAACAAGAGACCCAGTACTTC. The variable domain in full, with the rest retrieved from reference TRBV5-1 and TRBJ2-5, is KAGVTQTPRYLIKTRGQQVTLSCSPISGHRSVSWYQQTPGQGLQFLFEYFSETQRNKGNFPGRFSGRQFSNSRSEMNVSTLELGDSALYLCASSAGQQETQYFGPGTRLLVL.